Listed below are T cell receptor beta chains from one sample, sequenced in a study of T cell repertoires in cytomegalovirus infection. From the reads, TCRdb called clonotypes with MiXCR, one entry per CDR3 protein. The data hold more than 150,000 distinct CDR3 sequences, with 28% observed a single time. Sequenced input: PBMCs. The receptor source for this set is a human donor in good health (CMV status not recorded). Some clones in this sample may be carry-over from other donors' samples. The CDR3 runs from the conserved cysteine through the conserved F or W. Fields, in order: clone size, J gene, V gene, CDR3 length, D gene, CDR3 DNA, CDR3 protein. A D gene is named only where the DNA matches it firmly. A clone size is listed for some rows: how often the clone was seen (once, few, many), or a class if it is expanded.

clone size: NA; J gene: TRBJ2-7; V gene: TRBV20-1; CDR3 length: 13; D gene: NA; CDR3 DNA: TGCAGTGCTAGGGGGACTGACTCCTACGAGCAGTACTTC; CDR3 protein: CSARGTDSYEQYF
clone size: NA; J gene: TRBJ2-5; V gene: TRBV14; CDR3 length: 12; D gene: NA; CDR3 DNA: TGTGCCAGCAGCCAAGTTCGGGAGACCCAGTACTTC; CDR3 protein: CASSQVRETQYF
clone size: few; J gene: TRBJ2-1; V gene: TRBV30; CDR3 length: 12; D gene: NA; CDR3 DNA: TGTGCCTGGAGCCATTCGGACAATGAGCAGTTCTTC; CDR3 protein: CAWSHSDNEQFF
clone size: many; J gene: TRBJ1-2; V gene: TRBV6-5; CDR3 length: 13; D gene: TRBD1; CDR3 DNA: TGTGCCAGCAGTCGGACAGGGGCCCGGGGCTACACCTTC; CDR3 protein: CASSRTGARGYTF
clone size: NA; J gene: TRBJ1-2; V gene: TRBV27; CDR3 length: 13; D gene: TRBD1; CDR3 DNA: TGTGCCAGCAGTATCGGGACAGGCTATGGCTACACCTTC; CDR3 protein: CASSIGTGYGYTF
clone size: many; J gene: TRBJ2-3; V gene: TRBV12-3/TRBV12-4; CDR3 length: 16; D gene: NA; CDR3 DNA: TGTGCCAGCAGTTTCCTGACTCACATCGGCACAGATACGCAGTATTTT; CDR3 protein: CASSFLTHIGTDTQYF
clone size: few; J gene: TRBJ2-3; V gene: TRBV20-1; CDR3 length: 13; D gene: TRBD1; CDR3 DNA: TGCAGTGCGCGCGAGACAGGGGCAAATACGCAGTATTTT; CDR3 protein: CSARETGANTQYF
clone size: NA; J gene: TRBJ2-3; V gene: TRBV20-1; CDR3 length: 14; D gene: TRBD2; CDR3 DNA: TGCAGTGTTCAAGCGGGGGGCCGAACAGATACGCAGTATTTT; CDR3 protein: CSVQAGGRTDTQYF
clone size: few; J gene: TRBJ2-2; V gene: TRBV19; CDR3 length: 15; D gene: NA; CDR3 DNA: TGTGCCAGTAGTATGGCGGGCGTGAACACCGGGGAGCTGTTTTTT; CDR3 protein: CASSMAGVNTGELFF
clone size: few; J gene: TRBJ1-3; V gene: TRBV18; CDR3 length: 15; D gene: NA; CDR3 DNA: TGTGCCAGCTCACCTGGAGGGGCCAGGGCAGACACCATATATTTT; CDR3 protein: CASSPGGARADTIYF
clone size: NA; J gene: TRBJ2-7; V gene: TRBV5-6; CDR3 length: 16; D gene: NA; CDR3 DNA: TGTGCCAGCAGCTTGTACGGGGGGACAAACTCCTACGAGCAGTACTTC; CDR3 protein: CASSLYGGTNSYEQYF
clone size: few; J gene: TRBJ1-2; V gene: TRBV25-1; CDR3 length: 16; D gene: NA; CDR3 DNA: TGTGCCAGCAGACCGGGACACCTGAGCATTAACTATGGCTACACCTTC; CDR3 protein: CASRPGHLSINYGYTF
clone size: NA; J gene: TRBJ1-1; V gene: TRBV4-1; CDR3 length: 17; D gene: NA; CDR3 DNA: TGCGCCAGCAGCCACCCGGGACCCAGGCGGGTGAACACTGCAGCTTTCTTT; CDR3 protein: CASSHPGPRRVNTAAFF
clone size: many; J gene: TRBJ2-1; V gene: TRBV7-8; CDR3 length: 15; D gene: NA; CDR3 DNA: TGTGCCAGCAGCGCGCTTGGGACTTTATACAATGAGCAGTTCTTC; CDR3 protein: CASSALGTLYNEQFF
clone size: few; J gene: TRBJ1-2; V gene: TRBV11-2; CDR3 length: 13; D gene: TRBD1; CDR3 DNA: TGTGCCAGCACCAAAGGGGGCGCAGAAGGCTACACCTTC; CDR3 protein: CASTKGGAEGYTF
clone size: NA; J gene: TRBJ2-5; V gene: TRBV11-2; CDR3 length: 15; D gene: TRBD1; CDR3 DNA: TGTGCCAGCAGCCCCTCAGGGGGCATTCAAGAGACCCAGTACTTC; CDR3 protein: CASSPSGGIQETQYF
clone size: few; J gene: TRBJ2-7; V gene: TRBV7-3; CDR3 length: 15; D gene: NA; CDR3 DNA: TGTGCCAGCAGCTTCCAAACGTCTGTACTCTACGAGCAGTACTTC; CDR3 protein: CASSFQTSVLYEQYF
clone size: NA; J gene: TRBJ2-2; V gene: TRBV12-3/TRBV12-4; CDR3 length: 14; D gene: NA; CDR3 DNA: TGTGCCAGCAGAGACGGAGGGGAGATCGGGGAGCTGTTTTTT; CDR3 protein: CASRDGGEIGELFF
clone size: NA; J gene: TRBJ2-1; V gene: TRBV12-5; CDR3 length: 14; D gene: NA; CDR3 DNA: TGTGCTAGTGCCCTAGAGGTTCTAATGGATGAGCAGTTCTTC; CDR3 protein: CASALEVLMDEQFF
clone size: NA; J gene: TRBJ1-2; V gene: TRBV20-1; CDR3 length: 17; D gene: TRBD1; CDR3 DNA: TGCAGTGCCAACTTGGGGCTTAGACAGGGCCCTAACTATGGCTACACCTTC; CDR3 protein: CSANLGLRQGPNYGYTF
clone size: NA; J gene: TRBJ1-1; V gene: TRBV5-6; CDR3 length: 18; D gene: NA; CDR3 DNA: TGTGCCAGCAGACCCCTTCACAGAAACTTAATTTACGGGACTGAAGCTTTCTTT; CDR3 protein: CASRPLHRNLIYGTEAFF
clone size: many; J gene: TRBJ2-1; V gene: TRBV7-2; CDR3 length: 15; D gene: TRBD2; CDR3 DNA: TGTGCCAGCAGCCTTTTAGCGGGGGGGTACAATGAGCAGTTCTTC; CDR3 protein: CASSLLAGGYNEQFF
clone size: few; J gene: TRBJ1-4; V gene: TRBV7-9; CDR3 length: 14; D gene: NA; CDR3 DNA: TGTGCCAGCAGCCTTGACCAGGCCGATGAAAAACTGTTTTTT; CDR3 protein: CASSLDQADEKLFF
clone size: few; J gene: TRBJ2-3; V gene: TRBV7-9; CDR3 length: 15; D gene: NA; CDR3 DNA: TGTGCCAGCAGCTTGCCCGGGTCTCAGGAGAATACGCAGTATTTT; CDR3 protein: CASSLPGSQENTQYF
clone size: few; J gene: TRBJ2-2; V gene: TRBV7-2; CDR3 length: 15; D gene: TRBD1; CDR3 DNA: TGTGCCAGCAGCTCCTGGACAGGGTACACCGGGGAGCTGTTTTTT; CDR3 protein: CASSSWTGYTGELFF
clone size: NA; J gene: TRBJ1-2; V gene: TRBV29-1; CDR3 length: 14; D gene: NA; CDR3 DNA: TGCAGCGTTGAAATAGGGCGGGGGACTCGAGGCTACACCTTC; CDR3 protein: CSVEIGRGTRGYTF
clone size: few; J gene: TRBJ1-5; V gene: TRBV4-1; CDR3 length: 15; D gene: NA; CDR3 DNA: TGCGCCAGCAGCCAGGTTCTGGCTAGCAATCAGCCCCAGCATTTT; CDR3 protein: CASSQVLASNQPQHF
clone size: NA; J gene: TRBJ2-3; V gene: TRBV29-1; CDR3 length: 12; D gene: NA; CDR3 DNA: TGCAGCGCTGCCGACCGCGGAGATACGCAGTATTTT; CDR3 protein: CSAADRGDTQYF
clone size: NA; J gene: TRBJ2-2; V gene: TRBV6-1; CDR3 length: 16; D gene: TRBD2; CDR3 DNA: TGTGCCAGCAGACCCTTGAGCGGGGGGAACACCGGGGAGCTGTTTTTT; CDR3 protein: CASRPLSGGNTGELFF
clone size: NA; J gene: TRBJ1-6; V gene: TRBV7-8; CDR3 length: 14; D gene: NA; CDR3 DNA: TGTGCCAGCAGCTTAGGACAAAGTGATTCACCCCTCCACTTT; CDR3 protein: CASSLGQSDSPLHF
clone size: NA; J gene: TRBJ2-7; V gene: TRBV7-8; CDR3 length: 20; D gene: TRBD2; CDR3 DNA: TGTGCCAGCAGCTTAGGCCCGGGAGGGGAGGACGCCGTGGGGTTCTACGAGCAGTACTTC; CDR3 protein: CASSLGPGGEDAVGFYEQYF
clone size: NA; J gene: TRBJ1-1; V gene: TRBV14; CDR3 length: 14; D gene: NA; CDR3 DNA: TGTGCCAGCAGCCAAGATTTGGGGAGCACTGAAGCTTTCTTT; CDR3 protein: CASSQDLGSTEAFF
clone size: NA; J gene: TRBJ2-5; V gene: TRBV7-4; CDR3 length: 14; D gene: TRBD1; CDR3 DNA: TGTGCCAGCAGCCCGGGACAGGGGGCAGAGACCCAGTACTTC; CDR3 protein: CASSPGQGAETQYF
clone size: NA; J gene: TRBJ2-5; V gene: TRBV7-2; CDR3 length: 13; D gene: TRBD1; CDR3 DNA: TGTGCCAGCAGCCGGGACAGGCCAGAGACCCAGTACTTC; CDR3 protein: CASSRDRPETQYF
clone size: few; J gene: TRBJ1-1; V gene: TRBV11-2; CDR3 length: 15; D gene: NA; CDR3 DNA: TGTGCCAGCAGCTTAGACCGGGCAGCGAACACTGAAGCTTTCTTT; CDR3 protein: CASSLDRAANTEAFF
clone size: NA; J gene: TRBJ1-1; V gene: TRBV5-4; CDR3 length: 14; D gene: TRBD1; CDR3 DNA: TGTGCCAGCAGTCAGGGACAGACGAACACTGAAGCTTTCTTT; CDR3 protein: CASSQGQTNTEAFF
clone size: few; J gene: TRBJ1-1; V gene: TRBV6-5; CDR3 length: 13; D gene: NA; CDR3 DNA: TGTGCCAGCATCCCTAGGGACCGCTTGGCAGCTTTCTTT; CDR3 protein: CASIPRDRLAAFF
clone size: many; J gene: TRBJ2-7; V gene: TRBV7-8; CDR3 length: 12; D gene: TRBD1; CDR3 DNA: TGTGCCAGCAGCACCCGGACAGGGCGGCAGTACTTC; CDR3 protein: CASSTRTGRQYF
clone size: few; J gene: TRBJ2-5; V gene: TRBV12-3/TRBV12-4; CDR3 length: 17; D gene: NA; CDR3 DNA: TGTGCCAGCAGTTATCGCCAGGGGCCCCTCCTGAAAGAGACCCAGTACTTC; CDR3 protein: CASSYRQGPLLKETQYF
clone size: few; J gene: TRBJ1-5; V gene: TRBV25-1; CDR3 length: 13; D gene: TRBD1; CDR3 DNA: TGTGCCAGCGGCGACAGGGGCAATCAGCCCCAGCATTTT; CDR3 protein: CASGDRGNQPQHF
clone size: NA; J gene: TRBJ2-7; V gene: TRBV5-4; CDR3 length: 16; D gene: NA; CDR3 DNA: TGTGCCAGCAGACCCAGGTCGTCAGAGAGCTCCTACGAGCAGTACTTC; CDR3 protein: CASRPRSSESSYEQYF
clone size: few; J gene: TRBJ2-7; V gene: TRBV6-5; CDR3 length: 14; D gene: TRBD2; CDR3 DNA: TGTGCCAGCAAAGGCGGGGGGATTTCCTACGAGCAGTACTTC; CDR3 protein: CASKGGGISYEQYF